A single sample gave rise to the 8 T cell receptor beta chains below, sequenced in a study of cytomegalovirus exposure and HLA in healthy donors (dated by TCRdb to the late 2010s). Receptors were amplified or captured by the immunoSEQ multiplex PCR assay. The multiplex PCR relied on a mix of 60 forward primers for TCR Vbeta segments and 13 reverse primers for TCR Jbeta segments. The source is immuneACCESS, and TCRdb retained only in-frame sequences with V and J called. Part of the clones is not carried over; for the studies checked, unresolved V genes explain less than half of this, and the remainder is unexplained. The sample table holds 150,000 to 190,000 clones, of which around 75% were seen once. The ten largest make up around 1.4% of the sample. The sequenced material came from PBMCs. These receptor sequences come from a man younger than 30 in good health and CMV-seronegative.

This clone was seen a handful of times. The chain recombines TRBV28 with TRBJ1-1, with D possibly TRBD1 on 6 matching bases. Trimming shortened V by 5 bases and J by 2 bases, and 12 bases separated the two germline ends. CDR3 length equals 14 residues. From germline, CDR1 is MDHEN and CDR2 SYDVKM. CDR3 loop: CASSPPQGNTEAFF. CDR3 nucleotides: TGTGCCAGCAGTCCCCCACAGGGTAACACTGAAGCTTTCTTT.

This clone was detected only a few times. This chain joins TRBV27 and TRBJ1-6; 7 bases are a match to TRBD1. The CDR3 is 14 amino acids. J lost 8 bases, V lost 6 bases, and 7 bases had no gene match. Germline V gene data show CDR1 as MNHEY and CDR2 as SMNVEV (reference sequence). The CDR3 region is CASRRQGNDSPLHF. The DNA for the CDR3 is TGTGCCAGCAGGCGACAGGGAAACGATTCACCCCTCCACTTT.

To note about this clone: Distinct nucleotide sequences in the sample also encode this CDR3. V and J are TRBV5-1 and TRBJ2-3, with 10 bases identical to TRBD2. There are 15 residues in the CDR3. CDR1 and CDR2 (germline): SGHRS, YFSETQ. The V segment lost 4 bases and the J segment 1 base; nucleotides outside the gene matches: 3. The CDR3 here is CASSRGTSGTDTQYF. Written as DNA, the CDR3 is TGCGCCAGCAGCCGGGGGACTAGCGGCACAGATACGCAGTATTTT.

The V gene is TRBV9, the J gene TRBJ2-7; 9 nucleotides line up with TRBD1. Per germline, CDR1 SGDLS and CDR2 YYNGEE. The J segment lost 3 bases and the V segment lost 0 bases, leaving 4 bases of the junction unmatched. This CDR3 contains 15 residues. The CDR3 region has the DNA TGTGCCAGCAGCGTAGAGGGGGGACAGGGCTACGAGCAGTACTTC. Protein product: CASSVEGGQGYEQYF.

The chain is built from TRBV6-4 and TRBJ2-1, with TRBD2 identical over 8 bases. Germline values: CDR1 MRHNA, CDR2 SNTAGT. This CDR3 is built from 14 residues. V lost 3 bases, J lost 7 bases, and 5 bases stayed unmatched. The CDR3 reads CASSESGTRNEQFF. As DNA, the CDR3 is TGTGCCAGCAGTGAATCGGGGACTAGAAATGAGCAGTTCTTC.

The chain couples TRBV5-1 to TRBJ2-3, with 12 bases identical to TRBD2. Germline loops: CDR1 SGHRS, CDR2 YFSETQ. The junction had 2 bases not matched to a gene; V was cut back by 0 bases and J by 6 bases. There are 15 residues in the CDR3. The CDR3 is CASSLGLAGEDTQYF. In DNA form, the CDR3 reads TGCGCCAGCAGCTTGGGACTAGCGGGAGAGGATACGCAGTATTTT.

The chain combines TRBV10-1 with TRBJ1-1, with TRBD1 as a possible D gene (5 bases). Germline values: CDR1 WNHNN, CDR2 SYGVQD (reference sequence). Trimming left V 1 base short and J 4 bases short, with 13 bases between. This CDR3 has 15 residues. In DNA, the CDR3 is TGCGCCAGCAGTGAGTGGGCAGGGCCCAGCACTGAAGCTTTCTTT. Amino acid sequence: CASSEWAGPSTEAFF.

The V gene is TRBV6-1, the J gene TRBJ1-3; D perhaps matches TRBD1 (6 bases). Per the germline V gene, CDR1 is MNHNS and CDR2 is SASEGT. V was shortened by 8 bases and J by 5 bases, with 13 bases between the two germline ends. The CDR3 is 13 amino acids. The CDR3 region has the DNA TGTGCCAGCCAACAGGGTGGCAGAAACACCATATATTTT. It encodes CASQQGGRNTIYF.